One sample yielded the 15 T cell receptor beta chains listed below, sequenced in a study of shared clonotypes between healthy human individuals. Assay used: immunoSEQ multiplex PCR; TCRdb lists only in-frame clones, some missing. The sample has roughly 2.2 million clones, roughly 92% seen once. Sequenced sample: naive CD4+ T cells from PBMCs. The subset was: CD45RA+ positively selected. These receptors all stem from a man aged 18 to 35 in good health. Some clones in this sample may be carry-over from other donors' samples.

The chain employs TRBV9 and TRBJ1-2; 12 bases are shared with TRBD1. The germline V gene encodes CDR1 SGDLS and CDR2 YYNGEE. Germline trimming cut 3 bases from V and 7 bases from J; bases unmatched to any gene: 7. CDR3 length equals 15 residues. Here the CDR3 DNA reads TGTGCCAGCAGCGCCCGGGACAGGGGGCAGGCTGGCTACACCTTC. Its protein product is CASSARDRGQAGYTF.

CDR3 in amino acids: CASRRTGDSGANVLTF. CDR3 sequence (DNA): TGTGCCAGCAGACGGACAGGGGATTCTGGGGCCAACGTCCTGACTTTC. The chain employs TRBV27 and TRBJ2-6, with 9 positions matching TRBD1. There are 16 residues in the CDR3. V was pared by 6 bases and J by 1 base, with 4 bases of the junction left unmatched. From germline, CDR1 is MNHEY and CDR2 SMNVEV (reference sequence).

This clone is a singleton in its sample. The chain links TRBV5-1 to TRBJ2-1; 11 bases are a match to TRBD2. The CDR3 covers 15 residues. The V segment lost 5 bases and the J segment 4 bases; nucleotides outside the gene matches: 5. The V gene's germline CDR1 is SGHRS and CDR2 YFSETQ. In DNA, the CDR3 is TGCGCCAGCAGAATAGGGACTAGCGGATACAATGAGCAGTTCTTC. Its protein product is CASRIGTSGYNEQFF.

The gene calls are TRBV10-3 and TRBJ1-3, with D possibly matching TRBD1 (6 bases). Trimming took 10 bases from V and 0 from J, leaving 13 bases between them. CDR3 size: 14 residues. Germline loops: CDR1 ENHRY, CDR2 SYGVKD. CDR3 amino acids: CASSGADSGNTIYF. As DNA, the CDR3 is TGTGCCAGCTCGGGGGCCGACTCTGGAAACACCATATATTTT.

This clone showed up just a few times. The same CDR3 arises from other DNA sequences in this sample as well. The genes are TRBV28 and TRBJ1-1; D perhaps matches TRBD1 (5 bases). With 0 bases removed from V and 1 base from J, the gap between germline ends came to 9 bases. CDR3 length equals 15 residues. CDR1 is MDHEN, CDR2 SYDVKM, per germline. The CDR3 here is CASSLWGTGNTEAFF. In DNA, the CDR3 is TGTGCCAGCAGTTTATGGGGGACGGGGAACACTGAAGCTTTCTTT.

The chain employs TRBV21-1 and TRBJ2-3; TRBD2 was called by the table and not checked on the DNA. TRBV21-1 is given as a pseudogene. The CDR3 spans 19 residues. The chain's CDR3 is CASSKGWGLAGGHTDTQYF. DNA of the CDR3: TGTGCCAGCAGCAAAGGTTGGGGACTAGCGGGAGGCCACACAGATACGCAGTATTTT.

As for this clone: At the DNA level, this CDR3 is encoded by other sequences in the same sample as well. The CDR3 sequence: CASSPGGDTQYF. CDR3 bases: TGTGCCAGCAGTCCTGGGGGAGATACGCAGTATTTT. The chain uses TRBV2 and TRBJ2-3; D possibly uses TRBD1 or TRBD2 (5 bases each). Germline CDR1 reads SNHLY; CDR2 reads FYNNEI. V shed 5 bases and J shed 5 bases, with 8 bases lying between them. The CDR3 totals 12 residues.

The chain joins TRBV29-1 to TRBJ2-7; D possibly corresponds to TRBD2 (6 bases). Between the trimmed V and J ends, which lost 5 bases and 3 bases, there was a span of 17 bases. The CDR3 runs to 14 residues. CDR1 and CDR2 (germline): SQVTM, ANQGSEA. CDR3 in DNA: TGCAGCGTTAGGGGTGGAGGGCATTTCTACGAGCAGTACTTC. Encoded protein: CSVRGGGHFYEQYF.

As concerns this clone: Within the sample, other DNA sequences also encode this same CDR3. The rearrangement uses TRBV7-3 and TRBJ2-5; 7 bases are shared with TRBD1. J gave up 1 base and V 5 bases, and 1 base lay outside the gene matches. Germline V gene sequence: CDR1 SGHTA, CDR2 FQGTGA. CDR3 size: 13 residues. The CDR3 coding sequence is TGTGCCAGCAGCCGGGACAGCCAAGAGACCCAGTACTTC. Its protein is CASSRDSQETQYF.

The CDR3 nucleotides read TGTGCCAGCAGTGCTAGGACAGGGAACAGGAACGAGCAGTACTTC. This sequence encodes CASSARTGNRNEQYF. The rearrangement joins TRBV6-1 to TRBJ2-7, with 8 bases matching TRBD1. Trimming took 4 bases from V and 5 from J; bases not matched to a gene: 10. Germline-derived CDR1 and CDR2 are MNHNS and SASEGT. The CDR3 sequence is 15 residues long.

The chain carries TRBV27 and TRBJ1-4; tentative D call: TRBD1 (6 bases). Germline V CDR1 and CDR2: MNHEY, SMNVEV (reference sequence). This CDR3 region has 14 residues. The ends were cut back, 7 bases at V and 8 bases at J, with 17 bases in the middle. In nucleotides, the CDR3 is TGTGCCAGCACCAATCACGGGACACTCGAAAAACTGTTTTTT. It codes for CASTNHGTLEKLFF. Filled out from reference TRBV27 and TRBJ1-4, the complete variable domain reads EAQVTQNPRYLITVTGKKLTVTCSQNMNHEYMSWYRQDPGLGLRQIYYSMNVEVTDKGDVPEGYKVSRKEKRNFPLILESPSPNQTSLYFCASTNHGTLEKLFFGSGTQLSVL.

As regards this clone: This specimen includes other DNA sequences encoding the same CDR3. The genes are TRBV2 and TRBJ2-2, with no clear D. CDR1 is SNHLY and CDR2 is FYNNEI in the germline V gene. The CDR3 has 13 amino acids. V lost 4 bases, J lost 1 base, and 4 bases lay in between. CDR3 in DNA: TGTGCCAGCAGTGGCAGGAACACCGGGGAGCTGTTTTTT. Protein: CASSGRNTGELFF. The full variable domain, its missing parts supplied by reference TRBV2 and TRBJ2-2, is EPEVTQTPSHQVTQMGQEVILRCVPISNHLYFYWYRQILGQKVEFLVSFYNNEISEKSEIFDDQFSVERPDGSNFTLKIRSTKLEDSAMYFCASSGRNTGELFFGEGSRLTVL.

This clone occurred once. CDR3 in amino acids: CASSYPTGRGSPLHF. CDR3 nucleotide sequence: TGCGCCAGCAGCTACCCTACGGGGCGGGGATCACCCCTCCACTTT. The chain combines TRBV4-1 with TRBJ1-6, with D perhaps matching TRBD1 (5 bases). V was cut by 5 bases and J by 10 bases, with 18 bases left in between. The germline V gene encodes CDR1 MGHRA and CDR2 YSYEKL. CDR3 size: 15 residues.

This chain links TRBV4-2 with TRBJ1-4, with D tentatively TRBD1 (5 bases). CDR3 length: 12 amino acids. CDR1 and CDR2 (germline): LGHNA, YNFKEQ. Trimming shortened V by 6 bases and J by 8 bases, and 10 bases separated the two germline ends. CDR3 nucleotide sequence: TGTGCCAGCAGAAGGGGCGACGAAAAACTGTTTTTT. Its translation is CASRRGDEKLFF.

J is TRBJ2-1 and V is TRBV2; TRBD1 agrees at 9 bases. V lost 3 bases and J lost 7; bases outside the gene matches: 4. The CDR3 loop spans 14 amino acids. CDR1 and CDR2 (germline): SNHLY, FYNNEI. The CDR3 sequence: CASSENRGLNEQFF. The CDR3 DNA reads TGTGCCAGCAGTGAGAACAGGGGGCTGAATGAGCAGTTCTTC.